This T cell receptor beta chain was identified in a study of chronic HIV infection and antiretroviral therapy. The CDR3 is 13 residues long. Germline-derived CDR1 and CDR2 are LGHNA and YSLEER. Trimming cost V 1 base and J 7 bases; bases outside gene matches: 1. Each CDR3 protein is one row after TCRdb ran MiXCR on the 5' RACE reads. The sample contains 30,000 to 35,000 distinct CDR3 sequences, around 9% of which appear only once. There are many counts of this clonotype. This TCR came from an adult who had HIV and had not received antiretroviral therapy, or was an uninfected healthy control (not recorded which). The chain combines TRBV4-3 with TRBJ2-1, with TRBD2 identical over 7 bases. The sample comprised peripheral blood. The CDR3 region has the DNA TGCGCCAGCAGCCAAGTCGGGGGGAATGAGCAGTTCTTC. Translation gives CASSQVGGNEQFF.